A single sample is the source of the 19 T cell receptor beta chains below, sequenced in a study of OX40 agonist ivuxolimab in advanced cancers. Clones were read by immunoSEQ multiplex PCR, and TCRdb kept only the in-frame ones, dropping some. The sample yields tens of thousands of clones, more than 75% seen once. The sequencing used CD4+ or CD8+ T cells sorted from blood, collected in a trial of the OX40 agonist ivuxolimab. The receptors were gathered from an adult with an advanced solid tumor such as melanoma, head and neck, liver or kidney cancer.

The chain has TRBV2 and TRBJ1-1; D might be TRBD1 (5 bases). Germline V gene sequence: CDR1 SNHLY, CDR2 FYNNEI. V lost 6 bases, J lost 5 bases, and 13 bases lay in between. The CDR3 spans 13 residues. The CDR3 nucleotides read TGTGCCAGCAGCGAGGGGCTGTTTACTGAAGCTTTCTTT. Its protein is CASSEGLFTEAFF.

The chain carries TRBV6-5 and TRBJ2-2; D is perhaps TRBD1 (6 bases). The germline V gene has CDR1 MNHEY and CDR2 SVGAGI. Trimming took off 6 bases at V and 5 bases at J, with 13 bases between the two ends. The CDR3 totals 14 residues. The DNA of the CDR3 is TGTGCCAGCAGGGCGACAGGACCGACCGGGGAGCTGTTTTTT. Amino acids: CASRATGPTGELFF.

The gene calls are TRBV7-9 and TRBJ2-1; possible D gene TRBD2, 6 bases. Germline-derived CDR1 and CDR2 are SEHNR and FQNEAQ (reference sequence). Trimming pared 5 bases from V and 5 bases from J, leaving 13 bases between. The CDR3 consists of 14 residues. The CDR3 DNA reads as TGTGCCAGCAGCCAACGGGGGAACGACAATGAGCAGTTCTTC. This codes for CASSQRGNDNEQFF. Combining the CDR3 with reference TRBV7-9 and TRBJ2-1 gives the whole variable domain DTGVSQNPRHKITKRGQNVTFRCDPISEHNRLYWYRQTLGQGPEFLTYFQNEAQLEKSRLLSDRFSAERPKGSFSTLEIQRTEQGDSAMYLCASSQRGNDNEQFFGPGTRLTVL.

V and J are TRBV2 and TRBJ1-1, with TRBD1 as a possible D gene (6 bases). The CDR3 is 14 amino acids. V was cut by 6 bases and J by 4 bases, with 15 bases left in between. Looked up from germline, CDR1 is SNHLY and CDR2 is FYNNEI. CDR3 sequence (DNA): TGTGCCAGCAGGGGGGCCGAGAGACCCACTGAAGCTTTCTTT. It translates to CASRGAERPTEAFF.

This clone was detected once. The chain recombines TRBV2 with TRBJ1-2; the D gene is possibly TRBD1 (6 bases). Germline V CDR1 and CDR2: SNHLY, FYNNEI. Trimming shortened V by 5 bases and J by 4 bases, and 17 bases separated the two germline ends. The CDR3 runs to 15 residues. CDR3 loop: CASSKQGTQLYGYTF. The CDR3 DNA reads as TGTGCCAGCAGTAAACAGGGCACACAACTCTATGGCTACACCTTC.

The chain couples TRBV5-8 to TRBJ1-5, with no clear D. CDR3 length: 15 residues. V lost 4 bases and J lost 0, with 11 bases in between. In germline, CDR1 is SGHTS, CDR2 YDEGEE. This chain's CDR3 is CASSLRGYSNQPQHF. CDR3 nucleotide sequence: TGTGCCAGCAGCCTTCGAGGGTATAGCAATCAGCCCCAGCATTTT.

The rearrangement joins TRBV7-2 to TRBJ2-5; TRBD2 is a possible D gene (6 bases). Germline loops: CDR1 SGHTA, CDR2 FQGNSA. With 5 bases removed from V and 1 base from J, the gap between germline ends came to 11 bases. This CDR3 has 14 amino acids. The chain's CDR3 is CASSPRDSQETQYF. In DNA form, the CDR3 reads TGTGCCAGCAGCCCGCGGGACTCCCAAGAGACCCAGTACTTC. The full variable domain, its missing parts supplied by reference TRBV7-2 and TRBJ2-5, is GAGVSQSPSNKVTEKGKDVELRCDPISGHTALYWYRQSLGQGLEFLIYFQGNSAPDKSGLPSDRFSAERTGGSVSTLTIQRTQQEDSAVYLCASSPRDSQETQYFGPGTRLLVL.

The chain couples TRBV2 to TRBJ1-1; D perhaps matches TRBD1 (5 bases). This CDR3 has 13 residues. Per the germline V gene, CDR1 is SNHLY and CDR2 is FYNNEI. V was shortened by 3 bases and J by 8 bases, with 13 bases between the two germline ends. DNA for the CDR3: TGTGCCAGCAGTGATGGGGGTTTAGGAGAAGCTTTCTTT. This gives the protein CASSDGGLGEAFF.

V gene TRBV5-4 combines with J gene TRBJ2-7, with D perhaps TRBD1 or TRBD2 (5 bases each). Trimming stripped 5 bases from V and 7 bases from J, with 19 bases between. The germline V gene has CDR1 SGHNT and CDR2 YYREEE (reference sequence). This CDR3 is built from 14 residues. CDR3 sequence (DNA): TGTGCCAGCAGAACTTGGGACGGTCTTACGGAGCAGTACTTC. Its protein is CASRTWDGLTEQYF.

This clone was seen only once. The chain carries TRBV7-3 and TRBJ1-2, with a possible D match to TRBD1 (5 bases). The V and J ends lost 5 bases and 4 bases respectively, with 20 bases between them. The CDR3 consists of 16 residues. Germline V CDR1 and CDR2: SGHTA, FQGTGA. DNA of the CDR3: TGTGCCAGCAGCCCCCGGGGGACCCCGGGTGGCTATGGCTACACCTTC. This translates into CASSPRGTPGGYGYTF.

The chain carries TRBV5-4 and TRBJ1-2; tentative D call: TRBD1 (6 bases). Deletions cut 4 bases from V and 0 bases from J, with 13 bases between. The germline CDR1 and CDR2 sequences are SGHNT and YYREEE (reference sequence). This CDR3 has 15 amino acids. CDR3 sequence: CASSRRQAANYGYTF. The CDR3 DNA reads as TGTGCCAGCAGCCGTAGACAGGCAGCTAACTATGGCTACACCTTC.

The chain joins TRBV11-2 to TRBJ2-1, with D perhaps matching TRBD1 or TRBD2 (5 bases each). Germline CDR1 reads SGHAT; CDR2 reads FQNNGV. The length of the CDR3 is 15 residues. Trimming left V 5 bases short and J 9 bases short, with 20 bases between. The CDR3 nucleotides are TGTGCCAGCAGCCTGAGTGTAGCGAGGGGCGTTGAGCAGTTCTTC. Protein sequence: CASSLSVARGVEQFF.

The chain has TRBV25-1 and TRBJ1-1; no clear D. Germline lookup yields CDR1 MGHDK and CDR2 SYGVNS. V was cut by 5 bases and J by 1 base, with 11 bases left in between. This CDR3 spans 14 amino acids. The CDR3 sequence is CASSNDLGNTEAFF. In nucleotides, the CDR3 is TGTGCCAGCAGTAACGACCTGGGGAACACTGAAGCTTTCTTT.

The chain recombines TRBV6-6 with TRBJ1-1; no clear D. This CDR3 has 12 amino acids. V was clipped by 6 bases and J by 1 base, with 6 bases between them. Germline CDR1 and CDR2: MNHNY and SVGAGI (reference sequence). In nucleotides, the CDR3 is TGTGCCAGCAGCACGGGGAACACTGAAGCTTTCTTT. Amino acids: CASSTGNTEAFF.

V usage is TRBV5-8 and J usage is TRBJ1-4, with D unresolved. V was cut by 0 bases and J by 8 bases, with 5 bases left in between. Germline values: CDR1 SGHTS, CDR2 YDEGEE. The CDR3 has 12 residues. This chain's CDR3 is CASSLDGEKLFF. The CDR3 DNA is TGTGCCAGCAGCTTGGATGGCGAAAAACTGTTTTTT.

This clone appeared once. The chain recombines TRBV28 with TRBJ1-5; D unresolved. The germline V and J ends were trimmed by 3 bases and 9 bases, with 9 bases remaining between them. The germline V gene encodes CDR1 MDHEN and CDR2 SYDVKM. The CDR3 length is 12 residues. The CDR3 region has the DNA TGTGCCAGCAGTTTTAATTTTCTGCCCCAGCATTTT. Its protein product is CASSFNFLPQHF.

This chain uses TRBV9 with TRBJ1-1, with 8 bases aligning to TRBD1. The CDR3 totals 14 residues. Trimming took 4 bases from V and 4 from J; bases not matched to a gene: 6. Per the germline V gene, CDR1 is SGDLS and CDR2 is YYNGEE. CDR3 loop: CASSPGGASTEAFF. CDR3 nucleotides: TGTGCCAGCAGCCCAGGGGGCGCGAGCACTGAAGCTTTCTTT. The whole variable domain, filled in from reference TRBV9 and TRBJ1-1, reads DSGVTQTPKHLITATGQRVTLRCSPRSGDLSVYWYQQSLDQGLQFLIQYYNGEERAKGNILERFSAQQFPDLHSELNLSSLELGDSALYFCASSPGGASTEAFFGQGTRLTVV.

In its sample, this clone was seen once. The gene calls are TRBV4-2 and TRBJ2-2; TRBD2 is a possible D gene (5 bases). The V and J ends lost 1 base and 5 bases respectively, with 11 bases between them. Germline V gives CDR1 LGHNA, CDR2 YNFKEQ. CDR3 length equals 15 residues. The CDR3 reads CASSQVAGGTGELFF. The CDR3 DNA sequence: TGTGCCAGCAGCCAAGTTGCAGGAGGAACCGGGGAGCTGTTTTTT.

This chain uses TRBV19 with TRBJ1-5, with D hard to call. The V end lost 7 bases, the J end lost 5 bases, and 15 bases lay between the germline ends. CDR1 and CDR2 from the germline V gene are LNHDA and SQIVND (reference sequence). This CDR3 has 14 amino acids. DNA for the CDR3: TGTGCCAGTACCCCCGGGTGGCGGGATCAGCCCCAGCATTTT. It encodes CASTPGWRDQPQHF.